This T cell receptor (beta chain) was recovered during a study of response to subunit inactivated influenza vaccine. V shed 5 bases and J 2 bases; nucleotides not matched to a gene: 6. CDR3 length: 15 residues. The germline gives CDR1 SGHKS, CDR2 YYEKEE (reference sequence). TCRdb ran MiXCR on the RT-PCR reads and lists one entry per CDR3 protein. The sample lists around 570,000 distinct CDR3 sequences; roughly 10% were seen once. The same sample was also used in a study of T cells expressing NK-cell markers. That report adds: Libraries used 5'RACE template switching adding universal primer site and UMIs. Of the CD8+ T cell pool in six donors, roughly 1.0-8% was accounted for by dominant NKG2C+ clonotypes. It remained uncertain whether the expanded NKG2C+ T cell clones were specific for HCMV antigens.

This clonotype was obtained from a man aged 50-59 years who received an inactivated influenza vaccine. This specimen was PBMCs from blood, taken on the day of vaccination. The chain links TRBV5-5 to TRBJ1-2, with TRBD1 matching over 10 bases. For the CDR3, the DNA is TGTGCCAGCAGACAAGACAGGGGGCGAAACTATGGCTACACCTTC. Translated, it gives CASRQDRGRNYGYTF. Filled out from reference TRBV5-5 and TRBJ1-2, the complete variable domain reads DAGVTQSPTHLIKTRGQQVTLRCSPISGHKSVSWYQQVLGQGPQFIFQYYEKEERGRGNFPDRFSARQFPNYSSELNVNALLLGDSALYLCASRQDRGRNYGYTFGSGTRLTVV.